The clone carrying this T cell receptor beta chain occurred a few times. The ends were cut back, 3 bases at V and 7 bases at J, with 13 bases in the middle. The CDR3 sequence is 14 residues long. Germline V gene lookup returns CDR1 LNHDA and CDR2 SQIVND (reference sequence). These data come from a study of PD-1 blockade in classical Hodgkin lymphoma. This table comes from immunoSEQ multiplex PCR, and its TCRdb copy is limited to in-frame clones, with some not included. The data hold approximately 38,000 clones, with around four fifths observed a single time. Time point specified: cycle 4 day 1 (C4D1), after 6 weeks of nivolumab. Each and every patient relapsed after autologous stem cell transplantation, and patients got differing brentuximab vedotin exposure.

The genes are TRBV19 and TRBJ2-1; D possibly corresponds to TRBD1 (5 bases). The receptor was derived from a human donor with classical Hodgkin lymphoma. Sequencing used peripheral blood mononuclear cells (PBMCs), obtained before the fourth cycle of nivolumab. The CDR3 DNA reads TGTGCCAGTAGTATCTCAGGGCTGAGGAATGAGCAGTTCTTC. Its protein product is CASSISGLRNEQFF.